The entry below gives a single T cell receptor beta chain sequence along with its context. Its antigen is not identified. The sample belongs to a study of shared clonotypes between healthy human individuals. The data were produced by immunoSEQ multiplex PCR, yet TCRdb's version contains in-frame clones alone and is incomplete. Of more than 550,000 clones in the sample, 90% were seen once. Findings and limits, study-wide: Clonotypes that were shared across a handful of donors made up approximately 5% of naive CD4 clonotypes.

Per the germline V gene, CDR1 is SGDLS and CDR2 is YYNGEE. This CDR3 spans 14 amino acids. The V segment lost 3 bases and the J segment 2 bases; nucleotides outside the gene matches: 5. This receptor was identified in a man between 18 and 29 years old in good health. Some clones in this sample may be carry-over from other donors' samples. The sequencing input was memory CD8+ T cells from PBMCs. The subset is: CD45RO+ cells pooled with CCR7-negative TemRA cells. The V and J genes are TRBV9 and TRBJ2-7, with 7 bases aligning to TRBD1. The CDR3 nucleotides read TGTGCCAGCAGCGCGGGACAGAAGACCTACGAGCAGTACTTC. Its protein is CASSAGQKTYEQYF. The full variable domain, its missing parts supplied by reference TRBV9 and TRBJ2-7, is DSGVTQTPKHLITATGQRVTLRCSPRSGDLSVYWYQQSLDQGLQFLIQYYNGEERAKGNILERFSAQQFPDLHSELNLSSLELGDSALYFCASSAGQKTYEQYFGPGTRLTVT.